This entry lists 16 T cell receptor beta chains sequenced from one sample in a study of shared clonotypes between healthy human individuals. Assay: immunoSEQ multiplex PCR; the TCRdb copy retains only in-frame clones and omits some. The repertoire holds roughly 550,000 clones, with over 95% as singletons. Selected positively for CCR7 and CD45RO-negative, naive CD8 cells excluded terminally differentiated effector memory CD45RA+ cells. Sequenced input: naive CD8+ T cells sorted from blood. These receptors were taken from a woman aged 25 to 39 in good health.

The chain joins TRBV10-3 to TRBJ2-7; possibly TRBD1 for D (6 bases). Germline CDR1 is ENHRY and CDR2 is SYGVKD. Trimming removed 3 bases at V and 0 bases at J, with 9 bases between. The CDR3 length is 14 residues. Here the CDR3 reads CAISDQGSSYEQYF. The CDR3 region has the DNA TGTGCCATCAGTGACCAGGGGAGCTCCTACGAGCAGTACTTC.

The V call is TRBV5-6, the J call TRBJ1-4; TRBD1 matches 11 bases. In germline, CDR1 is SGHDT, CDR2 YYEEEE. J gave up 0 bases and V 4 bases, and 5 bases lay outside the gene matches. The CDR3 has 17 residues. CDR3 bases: TGTGCCAGCAGCGTGGGGACAGGGGGACCAACTAATGAAAAACTGTTTTTT. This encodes CASSVGTGGPTNEKLFF.

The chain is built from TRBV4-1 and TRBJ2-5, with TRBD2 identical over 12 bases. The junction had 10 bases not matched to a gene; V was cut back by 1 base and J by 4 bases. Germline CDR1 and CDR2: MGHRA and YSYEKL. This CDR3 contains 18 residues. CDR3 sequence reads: CASSQVASGRGVGETQYF. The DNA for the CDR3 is TGCGCCAGCAGCCAAGTGGCTAGCGGGAGGGGAGTTGGAGAGACCCAGTACTTC.

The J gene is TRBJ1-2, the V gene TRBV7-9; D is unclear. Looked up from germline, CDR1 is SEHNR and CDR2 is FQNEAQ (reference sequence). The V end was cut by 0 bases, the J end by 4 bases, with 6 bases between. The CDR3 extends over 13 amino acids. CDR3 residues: CASSLAPSYGYTF. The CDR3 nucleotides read TGTGCCAGCAGCTTAGCACCTAGCTATGGCTACACCTTC.

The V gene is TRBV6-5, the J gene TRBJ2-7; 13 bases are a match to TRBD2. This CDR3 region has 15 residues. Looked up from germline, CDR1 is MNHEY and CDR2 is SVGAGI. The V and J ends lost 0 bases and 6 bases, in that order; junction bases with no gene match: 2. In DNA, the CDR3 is TGTGCCAGCAGTTACTCGAGGACTAGCGGGAGCGAGCAGTACTTC. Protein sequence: CASSYSRTSGSEQYF.

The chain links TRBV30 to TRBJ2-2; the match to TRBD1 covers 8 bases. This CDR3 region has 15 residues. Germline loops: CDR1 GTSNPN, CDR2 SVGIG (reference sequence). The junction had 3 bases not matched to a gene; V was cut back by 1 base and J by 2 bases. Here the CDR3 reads CAWSEDRDNTGELFF. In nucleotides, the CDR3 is TGTGCCTGGAGTGAGGACAGGGATAACACCGGGGAGCTGTTTTTT.

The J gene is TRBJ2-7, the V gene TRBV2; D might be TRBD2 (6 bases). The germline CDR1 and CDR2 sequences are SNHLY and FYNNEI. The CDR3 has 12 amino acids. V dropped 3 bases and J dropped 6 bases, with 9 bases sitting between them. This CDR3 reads CASSEAGLEQYF. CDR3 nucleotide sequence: TGTGCCAGCAGTGAGGCGGGGCTCGAGCAGTACTTC.

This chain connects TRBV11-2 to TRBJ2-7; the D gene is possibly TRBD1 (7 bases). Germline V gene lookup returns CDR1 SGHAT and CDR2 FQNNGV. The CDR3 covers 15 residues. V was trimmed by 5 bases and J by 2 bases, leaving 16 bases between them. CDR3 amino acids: CASSGGTDYTYEQYF. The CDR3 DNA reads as TGTGCCAGCAGCGGAGGGACAGACTATACCTACGAGCAGTACTTC.

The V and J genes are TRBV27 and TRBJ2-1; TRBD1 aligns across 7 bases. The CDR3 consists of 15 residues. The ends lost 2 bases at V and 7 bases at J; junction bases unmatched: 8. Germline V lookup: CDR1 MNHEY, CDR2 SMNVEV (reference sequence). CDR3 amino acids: CASSLEGGARNEQFF. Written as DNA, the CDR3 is TGTGCCAGCAGTTTAGAAGGGGGCGCGAGAAATGAGCAGTTCTTC.

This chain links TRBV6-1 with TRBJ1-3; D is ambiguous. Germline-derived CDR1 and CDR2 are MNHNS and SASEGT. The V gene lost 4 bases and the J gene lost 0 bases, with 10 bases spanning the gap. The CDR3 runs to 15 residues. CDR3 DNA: TGTGCCAGCAGTGGGTGGCGTAGCTCTGGAAACACCATATATTTT. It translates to CASSGWRSSGNTIYF.

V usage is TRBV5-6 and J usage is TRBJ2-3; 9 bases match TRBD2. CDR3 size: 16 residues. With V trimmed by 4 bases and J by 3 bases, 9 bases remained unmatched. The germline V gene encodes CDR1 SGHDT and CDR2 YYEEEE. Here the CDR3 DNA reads TGTGCCAGCAGCCTTATGGGACTAGCTGTGACAGATACGCAGTATTTT. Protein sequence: CASSLMGLAVTDTQYF.

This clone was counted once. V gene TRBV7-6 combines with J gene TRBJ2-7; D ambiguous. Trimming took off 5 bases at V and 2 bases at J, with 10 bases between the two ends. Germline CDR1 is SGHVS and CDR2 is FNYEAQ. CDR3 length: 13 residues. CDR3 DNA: TGTGCCAGCAGCCGGACCGACGCCTACGAGCAGTACTTC. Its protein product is CASSRTDAYEQYF. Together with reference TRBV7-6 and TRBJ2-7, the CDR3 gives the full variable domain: GAGVSQSPRYKVTKRGQDVALRCDPISGHVSLYWYRQALGQGPEFLTYFNYEAQQDKSGLPNDRFSAERPEGSISTLTIQRTEQRDSAMYRCASSRTDAYEQYFGPGTRLTVT.

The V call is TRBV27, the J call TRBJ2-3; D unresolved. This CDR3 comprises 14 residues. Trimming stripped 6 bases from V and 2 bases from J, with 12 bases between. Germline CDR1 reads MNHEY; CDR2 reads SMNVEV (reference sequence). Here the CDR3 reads CASSRSSDTDTQYF. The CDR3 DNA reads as TGTGCCAGCAGCCGGTCGAGCGACACAGATACGCAGTATTTT.

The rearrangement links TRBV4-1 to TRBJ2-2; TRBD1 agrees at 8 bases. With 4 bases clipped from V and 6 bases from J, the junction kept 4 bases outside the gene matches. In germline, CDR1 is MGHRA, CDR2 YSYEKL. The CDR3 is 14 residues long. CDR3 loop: CASSPRTGSGELFF. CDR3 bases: TGCGCCAGCAGCCCGCGGACAGGGTCCGGGGAGCTGTTTTTT.

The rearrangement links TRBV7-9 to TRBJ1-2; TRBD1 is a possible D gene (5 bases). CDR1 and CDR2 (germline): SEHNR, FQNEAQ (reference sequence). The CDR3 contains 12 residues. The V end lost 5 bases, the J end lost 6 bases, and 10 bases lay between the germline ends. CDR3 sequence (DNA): TGTGCCAGCAGCCCCGGGACGGATGGCTACACCTTC. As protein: CASSPGTDGYTF.

CDR3 region: CASSLGGRGFGAFF. The CDR3 DNA follows: TGTGCCAGCAGCTTAGGGGGCCGAGGGTTTGGGGCTTTCTTT. The chain links TRBV7-8 to TRBJ1-1, with TRBD1 as a possible D gene (5 bases). Germline assignment: CDR1 SGHVS and CDR2 FQNEAQ. Trimming cost V 1 base and J 11 bases, with 17 bases left between them. This CDR3 has 14 amino acids.